Listed here is a single T cell receptor (beta chain). Its antigen is still unknown. No much larger clone exists at a distance of one base, and base qualities are not known. The data were taken from a study of T cell changes during pregnancy in multiple sclerosis (dated by TCRdb to the late 2010s). In terms of the full investigation: In women with multiple sclerosis, the researchers looked at how the T cell repertoire shifted as pregnancy progressed.

The library relied on the immunoSEQ multiplex PCR assay. The immuneACCESS repertoire file appears here via TCRdb, limited to in-frame rearrangements. These files lack a portion of the clones; in checked studies, under half of the deficit traces to unresolved V genes, and the cause of the others is not known. In all, the sample holds about 61,000 clones, and roughly 86% of those were seen once. The top ten clonotypes cover about 1.8% of the sample. Sequenced here: peripheral blood, sampled in the first trimester of pregnancy. The source is a female donor with multiple sclerosis, enrolled in a pregnancy study.

The sequenced DNA: TGCAGCGTTGGGCACAGGCCCTACGAGCAGTACTTC. Translation gives CSVGHRPYEQYF. Recombination connected TRBV29-1 to TRBJ2-7; possibly the D gene is TRBD1, per 5 matching bases. Inclusive of the bounding cysteine and phenylalanine, the CDR3 is 12 residues long. Of all the DNA, just the CDR3 is kept, 36 bases in frame from base 1. V sheds 4 bases and J sheds 2 bases, leaving 9 bases between their ends. The germline V gene gives CDR1 as SQVTM and CDR2 as ANQGSEA.